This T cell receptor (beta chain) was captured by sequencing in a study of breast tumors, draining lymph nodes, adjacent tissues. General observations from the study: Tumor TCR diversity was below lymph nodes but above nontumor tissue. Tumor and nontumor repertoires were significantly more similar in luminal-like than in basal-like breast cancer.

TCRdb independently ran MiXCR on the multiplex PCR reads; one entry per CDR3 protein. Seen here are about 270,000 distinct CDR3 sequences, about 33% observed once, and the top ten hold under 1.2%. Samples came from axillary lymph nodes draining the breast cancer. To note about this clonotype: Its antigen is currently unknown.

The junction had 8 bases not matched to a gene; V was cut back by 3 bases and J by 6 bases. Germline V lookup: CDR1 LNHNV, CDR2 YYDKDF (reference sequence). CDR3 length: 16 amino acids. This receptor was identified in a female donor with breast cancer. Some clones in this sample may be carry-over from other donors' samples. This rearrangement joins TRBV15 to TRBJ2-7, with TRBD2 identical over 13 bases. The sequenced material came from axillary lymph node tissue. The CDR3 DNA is TGTGCCACCAGCAGGGGGACTAGCGGGACGGTTGGCGAGCAGTACTTC. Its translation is CATSRGTSGTVGEQYF.